This T cell receptor beta chain was sequenced in a study of blood T cells in healthy people across ages. Study-wide points: It was the long-lived donors that had more naive CD4+ cells and higher diversity than aged donors. The unknown donor CMV status may have confounded expanded clonotype changes. Across samples, TCR beta diversity tracked strongly with naive T cell percentage.

With a J-beta primer mix and a sample-barcoded 5' primer, a second PCR ran 7 to 11 cycles. Each cDNA molecule received a tag from a template-switch adaptor that had 12 random nucleotides. TCRdb reanalysed the 5' RACE reads using MiXCR and keeps one entry per CDR3 protein. This sample has 600,000 to 1,000,000 distinct CDR3 sequences; 58% occur once, and the top ten carry approximately 20%. Comments on this clonotype: The antigen is not known.

Germline CDR1 SGHRS, CDR2 YFSETQ. CDR3 length: 15 amino acids. J gave up 6 bases and V 4 bases, and 4 bases lay outside the gene matches. The TCR sequence derives from a man younger than 45 in good health. This chain uses TRBV5-1 with TRBJ2-1; 13 bases map to TRBD2. The source material was blood. For the CDR3, the DNA is TGCGCCAGCAGCGAGGGACTAGCGGGGATCAATGAGCAGTTCTTC. It translates to CASSEGLAGINEQFF.